The rows below give T cell receptor beta chains drawn from one sample of a study of chemoradiotherapy in HPV16-positive cancers. Assay used: immunoSEQ multiplex PCR; TCRdb lists only in-frame clones, some missing. The sample carries 40,000 to 65,000 clones, around 90% recorded once. Source: blood, taken from a patient who underwent chemoradiotherapy. The source of these receptors is a human donor with HPV-associated anogenital cancer. The CDR3 runs from the conserved cysteine through the conserved F or W. Clone size is not always given. Where it is, it says once, few, many or a class for expanded clones.

NA,TRBV18,CASSRPGRETQYF
NA,TRBV6-6,CASNKGTSGNTIYF
NA,TRBV6-1,CASSDRGRDEKLFF
NA,TRBV6-4,CASSDSSGRAHEQFF
once,TRBV13,CASSSYATEQYF
NA,TRBV30,CAWTGTSATGELFF
NA,TRBV27,CASSPFGPDRYREHYGYTF
once,TRBV7-2,CASSPGGSGGPYF
once,TRBV7-2,CASSLDAGQVSYEQYF
NA,TRBV14,CASSPRHGLGSYNSPLHF
NA,TRBV6-5,CASSYSTYPKTGELFF
NA,TRBV6-4,CASSDAPTGGSEAFF
NA,TRBV6-5,CAAQVGTEAFF
NA,TRBV7-8,CASSLARWGETQYF
NA,TRBV19,CASSNGDTQYF
NA,TRBV19,CATGIATNEKLFF
NA,TRBV7-2,CASSLGLAGALAGNEQFF
few,TRBV30,CAWSVASNYGYTF
NA,TRBV7-8,CASSGQATDTQYF
once,TRBV6-4,CASSAAPGYYGYTF
NA,TRBV6-1,CASSGPRGMGGYTF
NA,TRBV5-1,CASTEWQGGMNTEAFF
NA,TRBV7-7,CASSPGWGSGEQYF